This T cell receptor (beta chain) was found in a study of T cells in Graves' hyperthyroidism and ophthalmopathy. Study results and limitations: Stable hyperthyroidism was told apart from ophthalmopathy by a model built on 13 V-J features. Model predictions of ophthalmopathy came a median around 6.5 months before onset.

The study left out patients who had uncontrolled infection, other autoimmune disease, pregnancy or lactation. This clonotype was detected many times. The antigen is undetermined. The CDR3 totals 12 residues. Per the germline V gene, CDR1 is MNHNS and CDR2 is SASEGT. V was shortened by 10 bases and J by 0 bases, with 7 bases between the two germline ends. The CDR3 regions of TCR beta were amplified from RNA transcripts. Primed by the HTBI set, a first-round RT-PCR was run on the TCR CDR3. Each CDR3 protein gets one entry after TCRdb re-called the multiplex PCR reads with MiXCR. The data hold some 620,000 distinct CDR3 sequences, with 15% to 20% observed a single time.

This TCR derives from a woman between 25 and 40 years old with Graves' hyperthyroidism. Material: blood. The chain has TRBV6-1 and TRBJ1-3; possible D gene TRBD1, 5 bases. For the CDR3, the DNA is TGTGCCACCCAGGGCTCTGGAAACACCATATATTTT. Its translation is CATQGSGNTIYF.